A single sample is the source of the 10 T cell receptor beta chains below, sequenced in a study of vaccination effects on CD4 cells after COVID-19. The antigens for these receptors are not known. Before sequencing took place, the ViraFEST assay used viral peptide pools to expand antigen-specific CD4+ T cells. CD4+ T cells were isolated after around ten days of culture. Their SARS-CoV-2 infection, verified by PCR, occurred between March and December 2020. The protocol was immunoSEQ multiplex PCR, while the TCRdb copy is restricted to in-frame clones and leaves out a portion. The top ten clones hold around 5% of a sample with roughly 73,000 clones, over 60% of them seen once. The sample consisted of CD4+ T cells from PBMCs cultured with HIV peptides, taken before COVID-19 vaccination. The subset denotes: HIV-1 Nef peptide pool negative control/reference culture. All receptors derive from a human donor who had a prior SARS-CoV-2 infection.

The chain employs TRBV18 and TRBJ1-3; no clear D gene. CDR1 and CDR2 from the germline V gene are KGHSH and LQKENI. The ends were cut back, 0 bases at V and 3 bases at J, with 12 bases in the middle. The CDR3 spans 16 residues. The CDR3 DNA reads TGTGCCAGCTCACCACCCAGATGGGAAGGTGGAAACACCATATATTTT. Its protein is CASSPPRWEGGNTIYF.

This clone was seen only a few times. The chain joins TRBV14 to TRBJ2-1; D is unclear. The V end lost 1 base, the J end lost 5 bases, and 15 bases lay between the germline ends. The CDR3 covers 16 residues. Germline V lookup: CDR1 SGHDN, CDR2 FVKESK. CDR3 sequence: CASSQAYGRTNNEQFF. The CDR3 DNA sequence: TGTGCCAGCAGCCAAGCTTACGGAAGAACAAACAATGAGCAGTTCTTC.

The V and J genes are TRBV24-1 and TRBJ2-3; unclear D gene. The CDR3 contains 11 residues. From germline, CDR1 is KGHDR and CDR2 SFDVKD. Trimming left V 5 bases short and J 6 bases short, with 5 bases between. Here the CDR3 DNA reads TGTGCCACCAGTGGGCGGGATACGCAGTATTTT. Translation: CATSGRDTQYF.

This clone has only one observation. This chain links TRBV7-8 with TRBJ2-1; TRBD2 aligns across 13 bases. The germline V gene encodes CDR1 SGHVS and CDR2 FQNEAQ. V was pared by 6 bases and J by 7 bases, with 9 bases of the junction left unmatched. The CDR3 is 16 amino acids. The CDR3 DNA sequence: TGTGCCAGCAGGCGTCTTCGGACTAGCGGGAGAAATGAGCAGTTCTTC. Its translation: CASRRLRTSGRNEQFF.

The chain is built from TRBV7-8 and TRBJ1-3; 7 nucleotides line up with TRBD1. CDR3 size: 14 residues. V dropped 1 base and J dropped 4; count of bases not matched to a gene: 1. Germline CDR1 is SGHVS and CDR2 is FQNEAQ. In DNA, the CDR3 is TGTGCCAGCAGCTTAGGGGACAGAGGAAACACCATATATTTT. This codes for CASSLGDRGNTIYF.

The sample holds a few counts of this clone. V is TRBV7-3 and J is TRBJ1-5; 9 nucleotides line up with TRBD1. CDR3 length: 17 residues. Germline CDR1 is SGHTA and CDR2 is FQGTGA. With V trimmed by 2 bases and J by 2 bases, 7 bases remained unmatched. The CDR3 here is CASSLAQGARGNQPQHF. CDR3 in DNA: TGTGCCAGCAGCTTAGCACAGGGGGCAAGGGGCAATCAGCCCCAGCATTTT.

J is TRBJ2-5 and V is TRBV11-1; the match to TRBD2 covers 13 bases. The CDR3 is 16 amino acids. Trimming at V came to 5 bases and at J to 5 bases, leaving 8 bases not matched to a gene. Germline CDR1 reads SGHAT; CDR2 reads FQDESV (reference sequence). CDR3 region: CASSIRLAGGIETQYF. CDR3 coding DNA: TGTGCCAGCAGCATCAGACTAGCGGGGGGCATCGAGACCCAGTACTTC.

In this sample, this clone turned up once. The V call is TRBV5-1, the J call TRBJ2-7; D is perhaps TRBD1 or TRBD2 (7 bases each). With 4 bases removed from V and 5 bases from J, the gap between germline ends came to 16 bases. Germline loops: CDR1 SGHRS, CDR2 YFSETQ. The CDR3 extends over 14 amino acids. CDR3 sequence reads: CASSPDREGDEQYF. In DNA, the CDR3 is TGCGCCAGCAGCCCAGACAGGGAGGGCGACGAGCAGTACTTC.

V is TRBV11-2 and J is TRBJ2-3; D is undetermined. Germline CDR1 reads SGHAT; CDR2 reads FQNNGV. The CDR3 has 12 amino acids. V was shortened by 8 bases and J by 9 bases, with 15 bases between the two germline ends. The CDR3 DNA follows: TGTGCCAGCGACCCGACACCGGCCACGCAGTATTTT. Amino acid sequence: CASDPTPATQYF. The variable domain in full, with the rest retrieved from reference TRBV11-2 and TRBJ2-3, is EAGVAQSPRYKIIEKRQSVAFWCNPISGHATLYWYQQILGQGPKLLIQFQNNGVVDDSQLPKDRFSAERLKGVDSTLKIQPAKLEDSAVYLCASDPTPATQYFGPGTRLTVL.

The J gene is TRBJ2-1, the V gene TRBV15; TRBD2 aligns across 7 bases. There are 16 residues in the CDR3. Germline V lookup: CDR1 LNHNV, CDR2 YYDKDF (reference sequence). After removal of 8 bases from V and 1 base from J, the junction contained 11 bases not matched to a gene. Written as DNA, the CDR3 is TGTGCCACCCGGGCCACTTGGCGGGAGTCCTACAATGAGCAGTTCTTC. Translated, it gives CATRATWRESYNEQFF.